This passage covers 12 T cell receptor beta chains from one sample sequenced in a study of shared clonotypes between healthy human individuals. Data came from immunoSEQ multiplex PCR; TCRdb stores just in-frame clones and leaves some out. The sample carries fewer than 600,000 clones, around 77% recorded once. Sample: PBMCs. Receptors originate from a woman between 35 and 50 years old in good health. Some clones in this sample may be carry-over from other donors' samples.

J is TRBJ2-1 and V is TRBV7-3; D gene uncertain. The CDR3 is made up of 15 amino acids. Deletions cut 0 bases from V and 8 bases from J, with 14 bases between. CDR1 is SGHTA and CDR2 is FQGTGA in the germline V gene. CDR3 protein: CASSLTGSVQDEQFF. CDR3 nucleotides: TGTGCCAGCAGCTTAACGGGGTCAGTTCAGGATGAGCAGTTCTTC.

The chain employs TRBV5-4 and TRBJ2-5, with D possibly TRBD2 on 5 matching bases. The closer fit of TRBJ2-7 to the DNA end suggests the J call may be wrong. This CDR3 is 15 amino acids long. Germline V gene sequence: CDR1 SGHNT, CDR2 YYREEE (reference sequence). Written as DNA, the CDR3 is TGTGCCAGCAGCTGGACCCGGGAAAACTCCTACGAGCAGTACTTC. It specifies CASSWTRENSYEQYF.

The rearrangement uses TRBV5-6 and TRBJ2-2; TRBD2 agrees at 13 bases. Looked up from germline, CDR1 is SGHDT and CDR2 is YYEEEE. The CDR3 consists of 17 residues. Trimming removed 0 bases from V and 5 bases from J; junction bases left unmatched: 4. This CDR3 reads CASSLGGLAGWTGELFF. The CDR3 bases are TGTGCCAGCAGCTTGGGGGGACTAGCGGGATGGACCGGGGAGCTGTTTTTT. The complete variable domain, with remaining parts taken from reference TRBV5-6 and TRBJ2-2, reads DAGVTQSPTHLIKTRGQQVTLRCSPKSGHDTVSWYQQALGQGPQFIFQYYEEEERQRGNFPDRFSGHQFPNYSSELNVNALLLGDSALYLCASSLGGLAGWTGELFFGEGSRLTVL.

This chain uses TRBV2 with TRBJ1-1; the D is unclear. V lost 1 base to trimming and J lost 0 bases, with 6 bases between them. The CDR3 is made up of 14 amino acids. CDR1 is SNHLY, CDR2 FYNNEI, per germline. CDR3 protein: CASSEGVMNTEAFF. The CDR3 DNA reads as TGTGCCAGCAGTGAAGGGGTCATGAACACTGAAGCTTTCTTT.

This chain links TRBV10-3 with TRBJ2-5, with D perhaps matching TRBD2 (6 bases). Germline loops: CDR1 ENHRY, CDR2 SYGVKD. V was clipped by 6 bases and J by 4 bases, with 18 bases between them. The length of the CDR3 is 15 residues. In DNA, the CDR3 is TGTGCCATCAGCAGGCGGGGAGCGAACCTAGAGACCCAGTACTTC. This translates into CAISRRGANLETQYF.

The chain links TRBV13 to TRBJ2-5; TRBD2 matches 8 bases. Trimming cost V 6 bases and J 3 bases; bases outside gene matches: 3. The CDR3 is made up of 13 amino acids. Germline V gene data show CDR1 as PRHDT and CDR2 as FYEKMQ (reference sequence). The CDR3 DNA follows: TGTGCCAGCAGACTCGGGGGGGAAGAGACCCAGTACTTC. This codes for CASRLGGEETQYF.

Notes on this clone: This likely reflects a read error, since a far larger clone is one base away. In this CDR3 the conserved last residue, phenylalanine or tryptophan, is missing, so a read error is likely. The chain employs TRBV4-3 and TRBJ2-7, with a weak D call TRBD2 (5 bases). In germline, CDR1 is LGHNA, CDR2 YSLEER. Trimming cost V 1 base and J 3 bases, with 7 bases left between them. This CDR3 is built from 13 residues. The chain's CDR3 is CASSQGGYYEQYL. CDR3 coding DNA: TGCGCCAGCAGCCAAGGAGGGTACTACGAGCAGTACCTC.

The rearrangement uses TRBV6-6 and TRBJ2-7; weak D call: TRBD2 (6 bases). Germline assignment: CDR1 MNHNY and CDR2 SVGAGI (reference sequence). This CDR3 comprises 13 residues. V dropped 5 bases and J dropped 2 bases, with 10 bases sitting between them. In nucleotides, the CDR3 is TGTGCCAGCAGTAACCGACTAGCCTACGAGCAGTACTTC. Amino acid sequence: CASSNRLAYEQYF.

V and J are TRBV5-1 and TRBJ2-7; 13 nucleotides align to TRBD2. The CDR3 runs to 16 residues. The V and J ends lost 4 bases and 5 bases, in that order; junction bases with no gene match: 9. CDR1 and CDR2 from the germline V gene are SGHRS and YFSETQ. The CDR3 DNA is TGCGCCAGCAGCCCAGGGGGACTAGCGGGACTCCACGAGCAGTACTTC. This sequence encodes CASSPGGLAGLHEQYF.

The rearrangement uses TRBV12-5 and TRBJ2-1, with D perhaps matching TRBD2 (6 bases). CDR1 is LGHNT, CDR2 FRNRAP, per germline. This CDR3 has 16 residues. Trimming shortened V by 0 bases and J by 9 bases, and 18 bases separated the two germline ends. The DNA for the CDR3 is TGTGCTAGTGGTTTGGTACGGATCGGGAGAGTGTCTGAGCAGTTCTTC. It specifies CASGLVRIGRVSEQFF.

V is TRBV5-1 and J is TRBJ2-3; 10 bases are shared with TRBD2. Germline trimming cut 4 bases from V and 3 bases from J; bases unmatched to any gene: 8. Germline V gene sequence: CDR1 SGHRS, CDR2 YFSETQ. The CDR3 runs to 16 residues. CDR3 in DNA: TGCGCCAGCAGCCCGGGACTAGCGCAGGGTACAGATACGCAGTATTTT. Translating gives CASSPGLAQGTDTQYF.

This chain joins TRBV27 and TRBJ2-5; TRBD2 agrees at 14 bases. After removal of 5 bases from V and 0 bases from J, the junction contained 8 bases not matched to a gene. The CDR3 runs to 18 residues. Germline assignment: CDR1 MNHEY and CDR2 SMNVEV (reference sequence). CDR3 in amino acids: CASSHGTSGRGDQETQYF. For the CDR3, the DNA is TGTGCCAGCAGTCACGGGACTAGCGGGAGAGGTGACCAAGAGACCCAGTACTTC.